The 11 T cell receptor beta chains given below trace back to one sample, sequenced in a study of blood T cell repertoires in COVID-19 (TCRdb year 2020). The library was built by means of the immunoSEQ multiplex PCR assay. TCRdb provides this immuneACCESS table in a form limited to in-frame rearrangements. Some clones are lacking; in checked studies, under half of them reflect an unresolved V gene, and why the rest are absent is not known. The sample table holds some 120,000 clones, of which approximately 82% were seen once. In total, the top ten clones hold about 12% of the sample. Source material: peripheral blood. The receptors here all came from a man aged 55 to 70 with acute or convalescent COVID-19.

V gene TRBV27 combines with J gene TRBJ1-5; D perhaps matches TRBD1 (5 bases). Germline assignment: CDR1 MNHEY and CDR2 SMNVEV (reference sequence). V lost 8 bases and J 6 bases, leaving 26 bases between the germline ends. The length of the CDR3 is 17 residues. The CDR3 coding sequence is TGTGCCAGCGCCCCCCAAGCCGGGGGATGGAGTGTTCAGCCCCAGCATTTT. It encodes CASAPQAGGWSVQPQHF.

V gene TRBV30 combines with J gene TRBJ2-7, with D uncertain. The germline V gene encodes CDR1 GTSNPN and CDR2 SVGIG (reference sequence). This CDR3 has 15 residues. Trimming took off 0 bases at V and 6 bases at J, with 18 bases between the two ends. The CDR3 nucleotides are TGTGCCTGGAGTGTACGGTCTCCAACCCTACGCGAGCAGTACTTC. It specifies CAWSVRSPTLREQYF. Full variable domain (remainder filled in from reference TRBV30 and TRBJ2-7): SQTIHQWPATLVQPVGSPLSLECTVEGTSNPNLYWYRQAAGRGLQLLFYSVGIGQISSEVPQNLSASRPQDRQFILSSKKLLLSDSGFYLCAWSVRSPTLREQYFGPGTRLTVT.

This chain links TRBV5-1 with TRBJ2-7, with D possibly TRBD1 on 5 matching bases. The CDR3 is made up of 14 amino acids. V was trimmed by 2 bases and J by 3 bases, leaving 12 bases between them. The germline V gene has CDR1 SGHRS and CDR2 YFSETQ. The CDR3 reads CASSFVTGDYEQYF. For the CDR3, the DNA is TGCGCCAGCAGCTTCGTAACAGGCGACTACGAGCAGTACTTC.

This clone was seen more than once but under ten times. V is TRBV3-1 (or the pseudogene TRBV3-2) and J is TRBJ2-5, with 12 bases identical to TRBD2. Germline CDR1 is LGHDT and CDR2 is YNNKEL (reference sequence). The CDR3 length is 17 residues. V gave up 5 bases and J gave up 5 bases; unmatched junction bases: 12. The CDR3 DNA reads TGTGCCAGCAGCGAAGGACTAGCGGGGACCCCATCCGAGACCCAGTACTTC. Protein product: CASSEGLAGTPSETQYF.

A remark on this clone: The same CDR3 can be traced to other DNA sequences in this sample. The chain has TRBV27 and TRBJ1-1; weak D call: TRBD1 (6 bases). The CDR3 extends over 14 amino acids. Germline values: CDR1 MNHEY, CDR2 SMNVEV (reference sequence). V lost 3 bases and J lost 1, with 9 bases in between. The CDR3 loop reads CASSLGRGNTEAFF. The CDR3 coding sequence is TGTGCCAGCAGTTTGGGCAGGGGGAACACTGAAGCTTTCTTT.

This clone was recorded only once. The rearrangement joins TRBV5-1 to TRBJ2-5; 8 bases map to TRBD2. CDR1 is SGHRS, CDR2 YFSETQ, per germline. The V gene end was trimmed by 4 bases and the J gene end by 9 bases; junction bases not matched to a gene: 8. The CDR3 has 13 residues. The CDR3 sequence is CASSPGGSVAQYF. In DNA form, the CDR3 reads TGCGCCAGCAGCCCGGGGGGGTCCGTGGCCCAGTACTTC. The full variable domain, in which reference TRBV5-1 and TRBJ2-5 provide the parts outside the CDR3, is KAGVTQTPRYLIKTRGQQVTLSCSPISGHRSVSWYQQTPGQGLQFLFEYFSETQRNKGNFPGRFSGRQFSNSRSEMNVSTLELGDSALYLCASSPGGSVAQYFGPGTRLLVL.

This chain joins TRBV6-5 and TRBJ1-3; 7 positions agree with TRBD1. CDR3 length equals 15 residues. Germline assignment: CDR1 MNHEY and CDR2 SVGAGI. V was clipped by 6 bases and J by 3 bases; unmatched bases: 8. The CDR3 DNA reads as TGTGCCAGCAGGGAGACAGGGTTTTATGGAAACACCATATATTTT. As protein: CASRETGFYGNTIYF.

The chain has TRBV7-9 and TRBJ2-2, with TRBD1 as a possible D gene (6 bases). CDR1 is SEHNR and CDR2 is FQNEAQ in the germline V gene (reference sequence). Trimming stripped 5 bases from V and 7 bases from J, with 8 bases between. This CDR3 is 12 amino acids long. The CDR3 loop is CASSRDIGELFF. As DNA, the CDR3 is TGTGCCAGCAGCAGGGACATCGGGGAGCTGTTTTTT.

The genes are TRBV11-2 and TRBJ2-6; a weak D match, TRBD2 (6 bases). Germline V gives CDR1 SGHAT, CDR2 FQNNGV. V was cut by 3 bases and J by 1 base, with 16 bases left in between. The CDR3 extends over 18 amino acids. CDR3 loop: CASSFNPGLSSGANVLTF. CDR3 coding DNA: TGTGCCAGCAGCTTTAATCCGGGACTCTCGTCTGGGGCCAACGTCCTGACTTTC.

The chain is built from TRBV9 and TRBJ1-3, with TRBD1 identical over 10 bases. Germline V gives CDR1 SGDLS, CDR2 YYNGEE. The CDR3 spans 18 residues. Unmatched junction bases numbered 11, after V lost 5 bases and J lost 0 bases. Here the CDR3 DNA reads TGTGCCAGCAGTACCGGGACAGGGGTGGTAGACTCTGGAAACACCATATATTTT. Its translation is CASSTGTGVVDSGNTIYF.

V and J are TRBV6-1 and TRBJ2-7; weak D call: TRBD2 (5 bases). The CDR3 is 16 residues long. V lost 1 base and J lost 1, with 14 bases in between. CDR1 and CDR2 (germline): MNHNS, SASEGT. The CDR3 sequence: CASSEVGSLSSYEQYF. The CDR3 bases are TGTGCCAGCAGTGAAGTAGGGAGTTTATCATCCTACGAGCAGTACTTC.